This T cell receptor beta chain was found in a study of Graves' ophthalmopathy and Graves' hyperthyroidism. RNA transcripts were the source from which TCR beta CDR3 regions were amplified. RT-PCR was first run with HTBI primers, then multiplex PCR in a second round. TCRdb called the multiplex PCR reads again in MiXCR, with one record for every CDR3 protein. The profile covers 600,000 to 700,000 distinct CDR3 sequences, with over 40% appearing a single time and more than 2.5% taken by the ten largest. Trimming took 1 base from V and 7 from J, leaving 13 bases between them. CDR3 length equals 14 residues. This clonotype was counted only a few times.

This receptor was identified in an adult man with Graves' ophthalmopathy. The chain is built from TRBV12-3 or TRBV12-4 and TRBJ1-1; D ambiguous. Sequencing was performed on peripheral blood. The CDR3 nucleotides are TGTGCCAGCAGTTTAGGGCTACCTGTGAGTGAAGCTTTCTTT. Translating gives CASSLGLPVSEAFF.